These 4 T cell receptor beta chains originate from one sample sequenced in a study of tumor-infiltrating lymphocytes in primary liver carcinoma. The source material, 20-30 mg of unsorted bulk tissue, was used to co-extract RNA and DNA. From approximately 0.5 ug of total RNA, TCR beta-specific cDNA was reverse-transcribed using a constant-region primer. Construction of TCR beta libraries relied on three successive nested multiplex PCR rounds employing slightly modified ARM-PCR. The study ran its first two PCR rounds for roughly 11 cycles each, using TRBV1-TRBV30 forward primers and a C-beta reverse primer. TCRdb itself ran the multiplex PCR reads through MiXCR, one entry per CDR3 protein. This table has tens of thousands of distinct CDR3 sequences, roughly 69% appearing once. Sequencing was done on a sample of tumor-adjacent normal liver tissue. These receptors were collected from a man aged 35-49 years with primary liver carcinoma and hepatitis B virus infection.

Concerning this clonotype: One junction end disagrees with the germline gene, perhaps due to a read error. This chain uses TRBV11-2 with TRBJ2-3; 7 bases agree with TRBD1. The last part of the DNA fits TRBJ1-5 better; the J call may be wrong. Per the germline V gene, CDR1 is SGHAT and CDR2 is FQNNGV. CDR3 length: 13 amino acids. CDR3 sequence (DNA): TGTGCCAGTAGCTACGACAGGGTATATACGCAGCATTTT. Amino acid sequence: CASSYDRVYTQHF.

Concerning this clonotype itself: The CDR3 does not close with the conserved phenylalanine or tryptophan, likely indicating a read error. V and J are TRBV19 and TRBJ1-1; TRBD1 matches 7 bases. There are 15 residues in the CDR3. Germline V lookup: CDR1 LNHDA, CDR2 SQIVND (reference sequence). J gave up 5 bases and V 3 bases, and 9 bases lay outside the gene matches. The CDR3 region is CASSIGQGVRTEAFY. The CDR3 bases are TGTGCCAGTAGTATCGGGCAGGGGGTAAGGACTGAAGCTTTCTAT.

In its sample, this clonotype was seen many times. This chain joins TRBV29-1 and TRBJ1-2; 8 bases fit TRBD1. Per germline, CDR1 SQVTM and CDR2 ANQGSEA. The V segment lost 6 bases and the J segment 4 bases; nucleotides outside the gene matches: 7. The CDR3 runs to 13 residues. CDR3 DNA sequence: TGCAGCGTCCGATCAGGGGGCGCCTATGGCTACACCTTC. As protein: CSVRSGGAYGYTF.

Turning to this clonotype: The CDR3 end shows no conserved phenylalanine or tryptophan, and so a read error is likely. The DNA is left out, because the CDR3 cannot be placed on it with certainty; the CDR3 is given as TCRdb lists it. The chain recombines TRBV6-6 with TRBJ2-1. Including both end residues, the CDR3 is 12 amino acids long. Germline CDR1 MNHNY, CDR2 SVGAGI (reference sequence). The CDR3: CASSYVESEQLL.